Sequencing of this T cell receptor beta chain was carried out in a study of beta chain features in type 1 diabetes. Study in general: Examination covered 107,917,701 sorted cells spanning all samples. Study-level findings and limits: Among patients, naive, central memory and Treg TCRB repertoires appeared more similar than among healthy donors. Moderate but significant shortening of TCRB CDR3s was recorded in all four CD4+ subsets from Type 1 diabetes patients. Among type 1 diabetes patients, VDJ junctions had fewer insertions and more deletions.

This clone has only a few counts. Its matching antigen is unknown. Each of the CD4+ naive, central memory, regulatory and stem cell-like memory populations was sorted via CD45RO/CCR7/CD25/CD127/CD95/CD27. Germline V gives CDR1 MDHEN, CDR2 SYDVKM. The V end lost 6 bases, the J end lost 2 bases, and 13 bases lay between the germline ends. The CDR3 loop spans 14 amino acids. Sequencing targeted expressed TCRB transcripts, as all isolated RNA had been reverse transcribed. The data were produced by immunoSEQ multiplex PCR, yet TCRdb's version contains in-frame clones alone and is incomplete. The sample lists 600,000 to 700,000 clones, about an eighth occurring once.

The chain employs TRBV28 and TRBJ1-2; D possibly corresponds to TRBD1 (6 bases). Sequencing was performed on naive CD4+ T cells from blood. The TCR comes from a man younger than 45 with type 1 diabetes. The CDR3: CASRPGALNYGYTF. The DNA for the CDR3 is TGTGCCAGCAGGCCAGGGGCTTTGAACTATGGCTACACCTTC.